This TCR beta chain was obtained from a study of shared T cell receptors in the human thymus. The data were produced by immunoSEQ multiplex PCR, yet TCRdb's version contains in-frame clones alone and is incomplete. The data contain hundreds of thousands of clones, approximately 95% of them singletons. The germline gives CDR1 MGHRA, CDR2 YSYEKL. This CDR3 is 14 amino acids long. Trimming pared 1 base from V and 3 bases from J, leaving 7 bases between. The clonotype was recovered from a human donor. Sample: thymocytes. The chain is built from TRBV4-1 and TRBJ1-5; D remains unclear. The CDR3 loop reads CASSQVTYNQPQHF. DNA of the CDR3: TGCGCCAGCAGCCAAGTAACGTACAATCAGCCCCAGCATTTT.